This is a list of T cell receptor beta chains from one sample in a study of T cell clusters in autoimmune cytopenias. For each CDR3 protein, TCRdb gives one entry from its re-call of the multiplex PCR reads, without DNA. The sample table includes around 600 distinct CDR3 sequences. This sample was also put to use in a study of T cell repertoires in aging, cancer and after chemotherapy.

Sequences were obtained from peripheral blood. These receptors were collected from a human donor with chronic lymphocytic leukemia. The CDR3 runs from the conserved cysteine through the conserved F or W. The order of the fields is clone size, J gene, V gene, CDR3 protein. Only part of the rows carry a size: once, few, many, or a class if the clone is expanded.

clone size: large
J gene: TRBJ2-6
V gene: TRBV6-5
CDR3 protein: CASSYQSSGANVLTF

clone size: large
J gene: TRBJ1-1
V gene: TRBV5-1
CDR3 protein: CASSRTGARNTEAFF

clone size: large
J gene: TRBJ1-4
V gene: TRBV18
CDR3 protein: CASSPQGREKLFF

clone size: medium-sized
J gene: TRBJ1-2
V gene: TRBV28
CDR3 protein: CASSFPLGGQHYGYTF

clone size: large
J gene: TRBJ2-2
V gene: TRBV5-1
CDR3 protein: CASSLISGRAGELFF

clone size: large
J gene: TRBJ2-3
V gene: TRBV10-3
CDR3 protein: CAISAKREGADTQYF

clone size: medium-sized
J gene: TRBJ2-1
V gene: TRBV7-7
CDR3 protein: CASSLLGTSGVGYNEQFF

clone size: medium-sized
J gene: TRBJ1-2
V gene: TRBV18
CDR3 protein: CASSRLGTGKNYGYTF

clone size: large
J gene: TRBJ1-1
V gene: TRBV19
CDR3 protein: CASSVTRESLEAFF

clone size: medium-sized
J gene: TRBJ1-2
V gene: TRBV20-1
CDR3 protein: CSASVSNTYGYTF

clone size: large
J gene: TRBJ2-5
V gene: TRBV5-6
CDR3 protein: CASSLDGETQYF

clone size: large
J gene: TRBJ1-1
V gene: TRBV6-5
CDR3 protein: CASSYSGGNTEAFF

clone size: .
J gene: TRBJ2-1
V gene: TRBV20-1
CDR3 protein: CSASLLGLAGVGVGYNEQFF

clone size: medium-sized
J gene: TRBJ2-2
V gene: TRBV20-1
CDR3 protein: CSARVRRGGGLRSNTGELFF

clone size: large
J gene: TRBJ2-1
V gene: TRBV27
CDR3 protein: CASSLRRRESYNEQFF

clone size: medium-sized
J gene: TRBJ2-5
V gene: TRBV7-9
CDR3 protein: CASSPLSETQYF

clone size: large
J gene: TRBJ1-2
V gene: TRBV18
CDR3 protein: CACSNSDYGYTF

clone size: medium-sized
J gene: TRBJ2-1
V gene: TRBV7-6
CDR3 protein: CASSLVAESYNEQFF

clone size: medium-sized
J gene: TRBJ2-1
V gene: TRBV12-3/TRBV12-4
CDR3 protein: CASSFRLADYNEQFF

clone size: large
J gene: TRBJ2-7
V gene: TRBV29-1
CDR3 protein: CSATGGRTYEQYF

clone size: medium-sized
J gene: TRBJ1-6
V gene: TRBV7-2
CDR3 protein: CASSSWTGRNSPLHF

clone size: large
J gene: TRBJ2-7
V gene: TRBV6-5
CDR3 protein: CASSPTGPPIYEQYF

clone size: large
J gene: TRBJ2-3
V gene: TRBV18
CDR3 protein: CASSSTGGRTDTQYF

clone size: medium-sized
J gene: TRBJ1-1
V gene: TRBV18
CDR3 protein: CASSTLTGNTEAFF

clone size: .
J gene: TRBJ2-5
V gene: TRBV9
CDR3 protein: CASSTRTSQETQYF

clone size: .
J gene: TRBJ2-5
V gene: TRBV4-3
CDR3 protein: CASSSQGLAGGSETQYF

clone size: large
J gene: TRBJ2-5
V gene: TRBV27
CDR3 protein: CASSSRGLAGGPETQYF

clone size: .
J gene: TRBJ2-1
V gene: TRBV5-4
CDR3 protein: CASSLGRTSGSNEQFF

clone size: medium-sized
J gene: TRBJ2-7
V gene: TRBV6-1
CDR3 protein: CASSEPGRAYEQYF

clone size: medium-sized
J gene: TRBJ1-5
V gene: TRBV28
CDR3 protein: CASSNSNQPQHF

clone size: hyperexpanded
J gene: TRBJ2-3
V gene: TRBV5-5
CDR3 protein: CASSRDLGTGMGTDTQYF